This entry lists 13 T cell receptor beta chains sequenced from one sample in a study of T cells in Graves' hyperthyroidism and ophthalmopathy. There were TCR beta CDR3 regions amplified from RNA transcripts. The HTBI primer set was used in a first-round RT-PCR of the TCR CDR3. TCRdb recomputed calls from the multiplex PCR reads with MiXCR, one row per CDR3 protein. The sample consists of roughly 500,000 distinct CDR3 sequences, around 50% of them appearing once. The sequenced material came from peripheral blood or thyroid tissue (not recorded which). These receptors came from an adult woman with Graves' disease, either hyperthyroidism or ophthalmopathy (not recorded which).

V and J are TRBV5-1 and TRBJ2-7; D gene ambiguous. The CDR3 covers 13 residues. Germline V gene lookup returns CDR1 SGHRS and CDR2 YFSETQ. V lost 4 bases and J lost 3, with 11 bases in between. The DNA of the CDR3 is TGCGCCAGCAGCCCCGGAGACCTCTACGAGCAGTACTTC. This sequence encodes CASSPGDLYEQYF. The complete variable domain, with remaining parts taken from reference TRBV5-1 and TRBJ2-7, reads KAGVTQTPRYLIKTRGQQVTLSCSPISGHRSVSWYQQTPGQGLQFLFEYFSETQRNKGNFPGRFSGRQFSNSRSEMNVSTLELGDSALYLCASSPGDLYEQYFGPGTRLTVT.

The rearrangement links TRBV28 to TRBJ2-7; tentative D call: TRBD1 (6 bases). Trimming shortened V by 6 bases and J by 5 bases, and 14 bases separated the two germline ends. Germline values: CDR1 MDHEN, CDR2 SYDVKM. CDR3 length: 13 amino acids. The chain's CDR3 is CASRTGFPHEQYF. The CDR3 DNA sequence: TGTGCCAGCAGAACAGGGTTCCCCCACGAGCAGTACTTC.

The chain joins TRBV19 to TRBJ2-7, with D unclear. This CDR3 spans 16 amino acids. From germline, CDR1 is LNHDA and CDR2 SQIVND (reference sequence). Trimming stripped 4 bases from V and 1 base from J, with 17 bases between. CDR3 loop: CASSTNPAALSYEQYF. In DNA, the CDR3 is TGTGCCAGTAGTACAAACCCCGCGGCCCTTTCCTACGAGCAGTACTTC.

V and J are TRBV6-5 and TRBJ1-1; 7 nucleotides line up with TRBD1. This CDR3 comprises 17 residues. CDR1 is MNHEY and CDR2 is SVGAGI in the germline V gene. V lost 2 bases to trimming and J lost 2 bases; unmatched junction nucleotides: 11. The CDR3 loop is CASSYPYTGVGNTEAFF. CDR3 in DNA: TGTGCCAGCAGTTACCCCTACACAGGGGTAGGAAACACTGAAGCTTTCTTT.

This clonotype was counted many times. The chain joins TRBV15 to TRBJ2-5; TRBD2 matches at 11 bases. Germline lookup yields CDR1 LNHNV and CDR2 YYDKDF (reference sequence). The V and J ends lost 5 bases and 3 bases, in that order; junction bases with no gene match: 2. The CDR3 sequence is 14 residues long. CDR3 nucleotides: TGTGCCACCAGCGAGACTAGCGGGAAAGAGACCCAGTACTTC. This translates into CATSETSGKETQYF.

CDR3 loop: CASSIDKSYEQYF. CDR3 DNA: TGTGCCAGCAGCATCGACAAGTCCTACGAGCAGTACTTC. The gene calls are TRBV7-2 and TRBJ2-7; D gene uncertain. The CDR3 runs to 13 residues. Between the trimmed V and J ends, which lost 5 bases and 1 base, there was a span of 9 bases. Germline values: CDR1 SGHTA, CDR2 FQGNSA.

The V and J genes are TRBV29-1 and TRBJ1-5; 9 nucleotides agree with TRBD1. With 5 bases clipped from V and 7 bases from J, the junction kept 6 bases outside the gene matches. Germline values: CDR1 SQVTM, CDR2 ANQGSEA. There are 13 residues in the CDR3. The DNA for the CDR3 is TGCAGCGTTCGGACAGGGGACGGGCAGCCCCAGCATTTT. Translated: CSVRTGDGQPQHF.

This clonotype was counted only a few times. The J gene is TRBJ1-2, the V gene TRBV20-1; no definite D call. Germline CDR1 reads DFQATT; CDR2 reads SNEGSKA (reference sequence). V was cut by 7 bases and J by 8 bases, with 11 bases left in between. This CDR3 region has 10 residues. The CDR3 protein is CSVRREGYTF. The CDR3 DNA is TGCAGTGTCCGTCGTGAAGGCTACACCTTC.

Regarding this clonotype: Possible read error: a much larger clone is one base away. The chain uses TRBV6-2 or TRBV6-3 and TRBJ2-7, with D uncertain. CDR3 length: 12 residues. V dropped 5 bases and J dropped 7 bases, with 12 bases sitting between them. In germline, CDR1 is MNHEY, CDR2 SVGEGT. This chain's CDR3 is CASSSDVVEQYF. CDR3 coding DNA: TGTGCCAGCAGTAGCGATGTGGTAGAGCAGTACTTC.

The J gene is TRBJ2-3, the V gene TRBV7-2; 8 bases align to TRBD1. The germline CDR1 and CDR2 sequences are SGHTA and FQGNSA. The CDR3 contains 15 residues. With V trimmed by 7 bases and J by 2 bases, 8 bases remained unmatched. CDR3 amino acids: CASMARGQVTDTQYF. The DNA of the CDR3 is TGTGCCAGCATGGCCAGGGGACAGGTCACAGATACGCAGTATTTT.

V is TRBV29-1 and J is TRBJ2-5; TRBD1 is a possible D gene (5 bases). Germline V gives CDR1 SQVTM, CDR2 ANQGSEA. Trimming took 1 base from V and 4 from J, leaving 10 bases between them. The CDR3 sequence is 13 residues long. CDR3 residues: CSVEVTGPETQYF. CDR3 sequence (DNA): TGCAGCGTTGAAGTTACAGGACCAGAGACCCAGTACTTC.

The rearrangement links TRBV29-1 to TRBJ1-2, with D perhaps matching TRBD1 (6 bases). The germline CDR1 and CDR2 sequences are SQVTM and ANQGSEA. Deletions cut 1 base from V and 2 bases from J, with 8 bases between. There are 13 residues in the CDR3. This CDR3 reads CSVEATGNYGYTF. For the CDR3, the DNA is TGCAGCGTTGAAGCTACAGGGAACTATGGCTACACCTTC.

Points on this clonotype: Sequence at one end of the junction differs from germline and may be a read error. The chain couples TRBV11-2 to TRBJ1-2; D is undetermined. Germline V gene lookup returns CDR1 SGHAT and CDR2 FQNNGV. The CDR3 contains 8 residues. CDR3 residues: CASSSFGF. The CDR3 nucleotides read TGTGCCAGCAGCTCCTTCGGGTTC.